This entry lists 2 T cell receptor beta chains sequenced from one sample in a study of T cell changes during pregnancy in multiple sclerosis. TCRdb's copy holds only in-frame clones and misses some; the assay was immunoSEQ multiplex PCR. The table includes some 20,000 clones, 88% detected once. Source: CD8+ T cells from peripheral blood mononuclear cells, taken in the third trimester of pregnancy. These receptors were collected from a female donor in good health, enrolled as a control in a pregnancy study.

The chain uses TRBV5-1 and TRBJ2-7, with TRBD1 matching 7 bases. The CDR3 totals 18 residues. CDR1 and CDR2 (germline): SGHRS, YFSETQ. V dropped 6 bases and J dropped 3; count of bases not matched to a gene: 21. The CDR3 bases are TGCGCCAGCACCCAAGGGACAGTGGCGGGCTGGGGGATCTACGAGCAGTACTTC. This translates into CASTQGTVAGWGIYEQYF. The full variable domain, its missing parts supplied by reference TRBV5-1 and TRBJ2-7, is KAGVTQTPRYLIKTRGQQVTLSCSPISGHRSVSWYQQTPGQGLQFLFEYFSETQRNKGNFPGRFSGRQFSNSRSEMNVSTLELGDSALYLCASTQGTVAGWGIYEQYFGPGTRLTVT.

This clone came up once. The chain couples TRBV28 to TRBJ2-1; possibly TRBD1 for D (6 bases). Germline V lookup: CDR1 MDHEN, CDR2 SYDVKM. The ends were cut back, 4 bases at V and 1 base at J, with 14 bases in the middle. The CDR3 contains 16 residues. The DNA of the CDR3 is TGTGCCAGCAGTTCCAAAAACAGGGTTTCCTACAATGAGCAGTTCTTC. Translating it yields CASSSKNRVSYNEQFF.